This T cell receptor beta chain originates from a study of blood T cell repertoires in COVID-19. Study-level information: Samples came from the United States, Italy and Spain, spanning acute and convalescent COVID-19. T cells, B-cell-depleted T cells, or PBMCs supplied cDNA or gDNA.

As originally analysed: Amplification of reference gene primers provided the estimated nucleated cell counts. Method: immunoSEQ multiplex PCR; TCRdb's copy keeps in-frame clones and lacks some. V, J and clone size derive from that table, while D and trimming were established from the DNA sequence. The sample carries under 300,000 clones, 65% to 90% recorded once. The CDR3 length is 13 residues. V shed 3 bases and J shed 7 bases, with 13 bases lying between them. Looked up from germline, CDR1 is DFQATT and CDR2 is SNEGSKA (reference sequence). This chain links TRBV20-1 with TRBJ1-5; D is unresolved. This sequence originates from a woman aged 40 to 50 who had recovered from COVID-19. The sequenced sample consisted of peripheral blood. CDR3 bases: TGCAGTGCTAGTAGTAAGAGGGTCCAGCCCCAGCATTTT. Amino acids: CSASSKRVQPQHF.